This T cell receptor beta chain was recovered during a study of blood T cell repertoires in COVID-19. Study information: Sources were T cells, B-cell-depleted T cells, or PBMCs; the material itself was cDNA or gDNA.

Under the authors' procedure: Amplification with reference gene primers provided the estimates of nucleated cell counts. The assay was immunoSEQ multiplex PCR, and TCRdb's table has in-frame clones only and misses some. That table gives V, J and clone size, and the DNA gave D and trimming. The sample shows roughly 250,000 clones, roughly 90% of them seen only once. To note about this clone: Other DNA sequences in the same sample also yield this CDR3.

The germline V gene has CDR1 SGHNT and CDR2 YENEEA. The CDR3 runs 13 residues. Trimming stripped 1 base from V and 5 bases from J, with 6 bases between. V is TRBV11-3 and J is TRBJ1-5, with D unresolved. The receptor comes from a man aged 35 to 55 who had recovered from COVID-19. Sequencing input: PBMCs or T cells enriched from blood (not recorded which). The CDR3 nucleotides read TGTGCCAGCAGCTTAGGGGCAGATCAGCCCCAGCATTTT. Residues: CASSLGADQPQHF.